This TCR beta chain was recovered during a study of blood T cell repertoires in COVID-19. Study-wide background: The samples span acute and convalescent COVID-19 from the United States, Italy and Spain. PBMCs, B-cell-depleted T cells, or T cells were the source of the cDNA or gDNA that made up the material.

Produced via immunoSEQ multiplex PCR; TCRdb's table is partial and in-frame only. The profile shows about 250,000 clones, just over 85% of them singletons. CDR1 SEHNR and CDR2 FQNEAQ come from the germline V gene (reference sequence). V was cut by 5 bases and J by 1 base, with 11 bases left in between. CDR3 size: 15 residues. This sequence originates from a man of 80 years or more with acute or convalescent COVID-19. Sequences were obtained from peripheral blood. The chain couples TRBV7-9 to TRBJ2-2; unclear D gene. CDR3 bases: TGTGCCAGCAGCGATAGCAGAATGAACACCGGGGAGCTGTTTTTT. It encodes CASSDSRMNTGELFF.